This T cell receptor (beta chain) was sequenced for a study of identical twins. Germline-derived CDR1 and CDR2 are SGHTA and FQGNSA. V was pared by 1 base and J by 3 bases, with 10 bases between. The CDR3 has 15 residues. A universal primer site was added by template switching, and unique molecular identifiers were carried by the cDNA. Using its own MiXCR run on the 5' RACE reads, TCRdb lists one record per CDR3 protein. Here the sample spans some 500,000 distinct CDR3 sequences, roughly an eighth being singletons. Broader study findings: Zero-insertion results could be subject to partial confounding by invariant MAIT and iNKT cells. Low generation probability was overrepresented in out-of-frame alpha sequences shared by twins.

This clonotype was seen repeatedly, ten times or more. The antigen is undetermined. The sample was also linked to a second study, of yellow fever vaccine responses in identical twins.

The V and J genes are TRBV7-2 and TRBJ2-1; TRBD2 is a possible D gene (6 bases). Sample: CD4+ T cells sorted from blood. The clonotype comes from a young woman in good health. CDR3 protein: CASSLDFGSYNEQFF. The CDR3 DNA follows: TGTGCCAGCAGCTTAGATTTCGGGAGCTACAATGAGCAGTTCTTC. The full variable domain, rest sourced from reference TRBV7-2 and TRBJ2-1, is GAGVSQSPSNKVTEKGKDVELRCDPISGHTALYWYRQSLGQGLEFLIYFQGNSAPDKSGLPSDRFSAERTGGSVSTLTIQRTQQEDSAVYLCASSLDFGSYNEQFFGPGTRLTVL.